This section outlines one T cell receptor (beta chain) sequence together with its context. This entry comes from a study of blood T cell repertoires in COVID-19. On the study more broadly: Sites across the United States, Italy and Spain contributed samples from acute and convalescent COVID-19.

Germline CDR1 reads MGHDK; CDR2 reads SYGVNS. This CDR3 region has 15 residues. V lost 2 bases to trimming and J lost 6 bases, with 17 bases between them. Measured with immunoSEQ multiplex PCR; TCRdb has only the in-frame clones, and not every one. The sample carries 200,000 to 250,000 clones, about 80% recorded once. Individuals aged about 18 to 90 years were recruited from 24 US areas. The source material was PBMCs or T cells enriched from blood (not recorded which). The clonotype comes from a woman in her forties with acute COVID-19. V usage is TRBV25-1 and J usage is TRBJ2-7; the D is unclear. The CDR3 DNA is TGTGCCAGCAGTGAAGGTCTCACGGTATTCGGCGAGCAGTACTTC. This translates into CASSEGLTVFGEQYF.